Each of the 12 T cell receptor beta chains below was sequenced from the same sample in a study of T-cell memory formation after mild COVID-19. MiXCR, applied by TCRdb to the 5' RACE reads, yields one record per CDR3 protein. The profile covers 190,000 or so distinct CDR3 sequences, with 20% to 25% appearing a single time and roughly 24% taken by the ten largest. Sequenced sample: PBMCs or a T cell subset sorted from them (not recorded which). These receptors were collected from an adult woman who had mild COVID-19 (a few samples of this study predate the infection). Cell type and time point are not known.

The chain uses TRBV20-1 and TRBJ2-1, with a possible D match to TRBD2 (6 bases). Germline loops: CDR1 DFQATT, CDR2 SNEGSKA (reference sequence). V was clipped by 3 bases and J by 7 bases, with 7 bases between them. The CDR3 extends over 11 amino acids. The CDR3 DNA is TGCAGTGCTAGGGGACTTAATGAGCAGTTCTTC. This gives the protein CSARGLNEQFF.

This clonotype was counted only a few times. The chain uses TRBV12-3 or TRBV12-4 and TRBJ2-3, with 12 bases fitting TRBD2. V trimming: 5 bases; J trimming: 6 bases; junction bases outside the gene matches: 9. The CDR3 loop spans 16 amino acids. The CDR3 region is CASSPLAGGPADTQYF. The CDR3 DNA follows: TGTGCCAGCAGTCCCCTAGCGGGGGGGCCTGCCGATACGCAGTATTTT.

This clonotype showed up just a few times. The chain joins TRBV5-1 to TRBJ2-1; the D is unclear. With 1 base removed from V and 3 bases from J, the gap between germline ends came to 14 bases. The germline CDR1 and CDR2 sequences are SGHRS and YFSETQ. This CDR3 is built from 16 residues. The CDR3 sequence: CASSLKEAANYNEQFF. The CDR3 DNA sequence: TGCGCCAGCAGCTTGAAAGAGGCAGCTAACTACAATGAGCAGTTCTTC.

This clonotype was counted between two and nine times. The chain links TRBV6-2 or TRBV6-3 to TRBJ2-4, with D uncertain. CDR1 is MNHEY and CDR2 is SVGEGT in the germline V gene. The germline V and J ends were trimmed by 4 bases and 0 bases, with 7 bases remaining between them. The CDR3 has 14 amino acids. The chain's CDR3 is CASSSSLAKNIQYF. The CDR3 region has the DNA TGTGCCAGCAGTTCTTCACTAGCCAAAAACATTCAGTACTTC.

This clonotype has a count of ten or more. The rearrangement joins TRBV29-1 to TRBJ2-7, with D tentatively TRBD2 (5 bases). The V gene's germline CDR1 is SQVTM and CDR2 ANQGSEA. The CDR3 has 12 amino acids. Trimming took off 6 bases at V and 3 bases at J, with 12 bases between the two ends. The CDR3 sequence is CSVFDGDYEQYF. CDR3 nucleotides: TGCAGCGTCTTTGACGGGGACTACGAGCAGTACTTC.

CDR3 loop: CASGIHLTGQGEGYTF. The CDR3 DNA is TGTGCCAGCGGCATACACCTCACGGGACAGGGAGAGGGCTACACCTTC. V gene TRBV7-9 combines with J gene TRBJ1-2, with 9 bases matching TRBD1. Germline V gives CDR1 SEHNR, CDR2 FQNEAQ (reference sequence). V lost 8 bases, J lost 8 bases, and 18 bases stayed unmatched. The CDR3 totals 16 residues.

This chain joins TRBV19 and TRBJ2-1, with 10 nucleotides matching TRBD2. With 8 bases clipped from V and 3 bases from J, the junction kept 4 bases outside the gene matches. Germline V CDR1 and CDR2: LNHDA, SQIVND (reference sequence). This CDR3 region has 14 residues. CDR3 sequence reads: CASQASGSYNEQFF. The DNA for the CDR3 is TGTGCCAGTCAAGCTAGCGGGAGCTACAATGAGCAGTTCTTC.

Only a few counts were recorded for this clonotype. The V call is TRBV24-1, the J call TRBJ2-1; TRBD2 aligns across 9 bases. CDR1 KGHDR and CDR2 SFDVKD come from the germline V gene. Trimming took 8 bases from V and 5 from J; bases not matched to a gene: 3. This CDR3 is built from 13 residues. The CDR3 sequence is CATTSGTNNEQFF. The DNA of the CDR3 is TGTGCCACCACTAGCGGGACGAACAATGAGCAGTTCTTC.

The V call is TRBV7-8, the J call TRBJ2-5, with unresolved D. Germline values: CDR1 SGHVS, CDR2 FQNEAQ. The CDR3 runs 12 residues. With 5 bases removed from V and 12 bases from J, the gap between germline ends came to 16 bases. In nucleotides, the CDR3 is TGTGCCAGCAGCCTGAAAAGGCAAACGGAGTACTTC. Its translation: CASSLKRQTEYF.

This clonotype was seen only a few times. V usage is TRBV5-1 and J usage is TRBJ2-7, with D unresolved. The CDR3 has 11 amino acids. Trimming removed 5 bases at V and 2 bases at J, with 5 bases between. Per the germline V gene, CDR1 is SGHRS and CDR2 is YFSETQ. CDR3 bases: TGCGCCAGCAGGGATACCTACGAGCAGTACTTC. Its translation: CASRDTYEQYF.

A few counts support this clonotype. The chain couples TRBV7-9 to TRBJ1-1, with D perhaps matching TRBD1 (5 bases). CDR3 size: 16 residues. The V and J ends lost 7 bases and 5 bases respectively, with 23 bases between them. CDR1 is SEHNR, CDR2 FQNEAQ, per germline (reference sequence). The CDR3 DNA reads as TGTGCCAGCACCGCAGTCAGCGGGACGCTTGGGACTGAAGCTTTCTTT. Protein: CASTAVSGTLGTEAFF.

The table lists this clonotype with a few counts. The chain carries TRBV15 and TRBJ2-7; 10 bases map to TRBD1. CDR1 is LNHNV and CDR2 is YYDKDF in the germline V gene (reference sequence). The J segment lost 5 bases and the V segment lost 3 bases, leaving 10 bases of the junction unmatched. The CDR3 covers 16 residues. The CDR3 sequence: CATSRNRDRGFDEQYF. CDR3 coding DNA: TGTGCCACCAGCAGGAACCGGGACAGGGGTTTTGACGAGCAGTACTTC.